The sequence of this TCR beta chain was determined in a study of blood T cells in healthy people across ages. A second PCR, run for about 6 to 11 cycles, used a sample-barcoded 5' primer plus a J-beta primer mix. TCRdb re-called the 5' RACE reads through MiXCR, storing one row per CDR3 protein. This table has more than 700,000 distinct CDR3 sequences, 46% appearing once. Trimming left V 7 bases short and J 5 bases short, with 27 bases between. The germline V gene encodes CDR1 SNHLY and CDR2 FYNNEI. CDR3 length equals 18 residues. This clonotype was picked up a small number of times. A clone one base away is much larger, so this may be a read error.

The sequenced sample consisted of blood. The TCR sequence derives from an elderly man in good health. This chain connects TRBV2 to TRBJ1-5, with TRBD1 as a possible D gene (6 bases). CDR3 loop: CASNLGARQGRFYQPQHF. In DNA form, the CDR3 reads TGTGCCAGCAATCTGGGGGCCAGGCAGGGGAGATTCTATCAGCCCCAGCATTTT.